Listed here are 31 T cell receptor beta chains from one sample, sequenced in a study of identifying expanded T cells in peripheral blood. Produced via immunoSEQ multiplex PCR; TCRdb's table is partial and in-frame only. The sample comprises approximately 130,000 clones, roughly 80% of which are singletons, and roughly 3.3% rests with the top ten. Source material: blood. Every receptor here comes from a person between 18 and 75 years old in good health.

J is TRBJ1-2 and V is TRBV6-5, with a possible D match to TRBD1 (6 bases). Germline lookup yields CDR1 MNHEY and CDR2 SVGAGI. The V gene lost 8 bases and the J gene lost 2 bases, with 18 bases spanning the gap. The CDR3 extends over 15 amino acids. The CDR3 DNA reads TGTGCCAGCGGGACCTTTGGGCAGGGGAACTATGGCTACACCTTC. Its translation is CASGTFGQGNYGYTF.

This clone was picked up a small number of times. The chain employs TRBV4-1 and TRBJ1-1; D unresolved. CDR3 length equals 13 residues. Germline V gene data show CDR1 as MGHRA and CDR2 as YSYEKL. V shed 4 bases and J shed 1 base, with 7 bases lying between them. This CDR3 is CASSLEGNTEAFF. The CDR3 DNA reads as TGCGCCAGCAGCCTCGAGGGGAACACTGAAGCTTTCTTT.

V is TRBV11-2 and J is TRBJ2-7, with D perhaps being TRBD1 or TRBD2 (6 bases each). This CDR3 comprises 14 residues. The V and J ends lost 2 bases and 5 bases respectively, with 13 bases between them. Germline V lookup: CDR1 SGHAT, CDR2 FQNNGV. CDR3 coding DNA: TGTGCCAGCAGCTTACTTTGGGGGGCAAACGAGCAGTACTTC. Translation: CASSLLWGANEQYF.

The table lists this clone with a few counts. CDR3 nucleotide sequence: TGCGCCAGCAGCCTCGCAGGTACCAATCAGCCCCAGCATTTT. Translating gives CASSLAGTNQPQHF. The chain combines TRBV4-3 with TRBJ1-5; no reliable D call. Per the germline V gene, CDR1 is LGHNA and CDR2 is YSLEER. The CDR3 contains 14 residues. Trimming shortened V by 4 bases and J by 3 bases, and 10 bases separated the two germline ends.

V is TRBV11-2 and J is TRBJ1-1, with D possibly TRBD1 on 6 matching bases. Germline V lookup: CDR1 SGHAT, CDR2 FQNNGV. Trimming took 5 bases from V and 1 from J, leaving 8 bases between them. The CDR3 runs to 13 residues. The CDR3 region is CASSQQGNTEAFF. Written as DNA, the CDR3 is TGTGCCAGCAGCCAACAGGGGAACACTGAAGCTTTCTTT.

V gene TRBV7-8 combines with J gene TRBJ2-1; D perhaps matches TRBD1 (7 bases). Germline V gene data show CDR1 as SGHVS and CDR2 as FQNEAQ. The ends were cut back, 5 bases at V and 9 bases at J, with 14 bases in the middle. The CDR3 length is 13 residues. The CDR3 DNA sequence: TGTGCCAGCAGCCCGACAGGGAGGAGTGAGCAGTTCTTC. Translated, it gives CASSPTGRSEQFF.

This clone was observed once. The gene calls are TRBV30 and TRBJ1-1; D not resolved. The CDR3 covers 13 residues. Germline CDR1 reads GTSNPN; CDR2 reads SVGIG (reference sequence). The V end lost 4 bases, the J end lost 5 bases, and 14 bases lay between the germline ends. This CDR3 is CAWNRGTRTEAFF. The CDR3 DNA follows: TGTGCCTGGAACCGGGGAACAAGGACTGAAGCTTTCTTT. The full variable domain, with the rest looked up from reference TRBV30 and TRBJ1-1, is SQTIHQWPATLVQPVGSPLSLECTVEGTSNPNLYWYRQAAGRGLQLLFYSVGIGQISSEVPQNLSASRPQDRQFILSSKKLLLSDSGFYLCAWNRGTRTEAFFGQGTRLTVV.

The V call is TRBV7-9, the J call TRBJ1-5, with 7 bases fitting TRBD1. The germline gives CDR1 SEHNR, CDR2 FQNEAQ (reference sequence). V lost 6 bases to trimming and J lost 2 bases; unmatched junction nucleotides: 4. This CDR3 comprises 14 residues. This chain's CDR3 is CASSLTGGNQPQHF. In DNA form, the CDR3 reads TGTGCCAGCAGTCTAACAGGGGGCAATCAGCCCCAGCATTTT.

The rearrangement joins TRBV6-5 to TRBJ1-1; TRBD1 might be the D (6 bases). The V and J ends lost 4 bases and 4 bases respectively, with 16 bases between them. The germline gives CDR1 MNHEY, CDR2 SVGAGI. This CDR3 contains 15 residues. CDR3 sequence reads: CASSSRGAGSTEAFF. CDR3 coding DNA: TGTGCCAGCAGTTCCCGGGGGGCCGGGAGCACTGAAGCTTTCTTT.

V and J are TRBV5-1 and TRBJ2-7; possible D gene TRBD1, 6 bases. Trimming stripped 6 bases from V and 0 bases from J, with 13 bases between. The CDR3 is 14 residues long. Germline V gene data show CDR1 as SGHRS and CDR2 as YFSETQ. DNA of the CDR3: TGCGCCAGCACTATAGGGGGTTCCTCCTACGAGCAGTACTTC. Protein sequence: CASTIGGSSYEQYF. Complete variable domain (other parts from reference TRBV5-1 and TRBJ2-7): KAGVTQTPRYLIKTRGQQVTLSCSPISGHRSVSWYQQTPGQGLQFLFEYFSETQRNKGNFPGRFSGRQFSNSRSEMNVSTLELGDSALYLCASTIGGSSYEQYFGPGTRLTVT.

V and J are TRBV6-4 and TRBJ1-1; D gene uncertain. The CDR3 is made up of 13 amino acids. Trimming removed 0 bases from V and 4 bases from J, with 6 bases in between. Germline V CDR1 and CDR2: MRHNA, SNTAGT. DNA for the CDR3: TGTGCCAGCAGTGACTCTGTGGGCACTGAAGCTTTCTTT. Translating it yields CASSDSVGTEAFF.

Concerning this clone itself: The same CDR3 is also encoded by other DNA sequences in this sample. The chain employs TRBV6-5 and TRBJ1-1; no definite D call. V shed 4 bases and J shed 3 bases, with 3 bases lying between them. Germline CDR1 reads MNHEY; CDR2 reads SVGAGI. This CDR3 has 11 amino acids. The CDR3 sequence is CASSSYTEAFF. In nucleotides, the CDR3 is TGTGCCAGCAGTTCGTACACTGAAGCTTTCTTT.

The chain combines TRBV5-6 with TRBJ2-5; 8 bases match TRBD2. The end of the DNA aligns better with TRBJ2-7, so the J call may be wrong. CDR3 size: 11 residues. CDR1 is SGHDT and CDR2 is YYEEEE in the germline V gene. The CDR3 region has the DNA TGTGCCAGCACCGCGGGGGGCGAGCAGTACTTC. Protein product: CASTAGGEQYF.

The CDR3 reads CASGNQRGRLRAGELFF. DNA of the CDR3: TGTGCCAGCGGGAATCAAAGGGGCAGACTTCGCGCCGGGGAGCTGTTTTTT. The chain recombines TRBV7-2 with TRBJ2-2; the D gene is possibly TRBD1 (5 bases). CDR3 size: 17 residues. Trimming stripped 8 bases from V and 6 bases from J, with 25 bases between. Looked up from germline, CDR1 is SGHTA and CDR2 is FQGNSA. The whole variable domain, filled in from reference TRBV7-2 and TRBJ2-2, reads GAGVSQSPSNKVTEKGKDVELRCDPISGHTALYWYRQSLGQGLEFLIYFQGNSAPDKSGLPSDRFSAERTGGSVSTLTIQRTQQEDSAVYLCASGNQRGRLRAGELFFGEGSRLTVL.

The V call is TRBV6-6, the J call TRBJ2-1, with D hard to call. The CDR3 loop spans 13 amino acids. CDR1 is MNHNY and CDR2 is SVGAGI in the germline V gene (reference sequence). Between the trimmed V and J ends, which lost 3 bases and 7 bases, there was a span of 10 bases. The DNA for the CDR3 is TGTGCCAGCAGTTATGGGGTTGAGAATGAGCAGTTCTTC. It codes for CASSYGVENEQFF.

CDR3 protein: CASSQILTGSSTDTQYF. In DNA form, the CDR3 reads TGTGCCAGCAGCCAAATTCTGACAGGCTCCTCCACAGATACGCAGTATTTT. The J gene is TRBJ2-3, the V gene TRBV14; a possible D gene is TRBD1 (6 bases). The ends were cut back, 2 bases at V and 2 bases at J, with 17 bases in the middle. The CDR3 is 17 residues long. Germline CDR1 reads SGHDN; CDR2 reads FVKESK.

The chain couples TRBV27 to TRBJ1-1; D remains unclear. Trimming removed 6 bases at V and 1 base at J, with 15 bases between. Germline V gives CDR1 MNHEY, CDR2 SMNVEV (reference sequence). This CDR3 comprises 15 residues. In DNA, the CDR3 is TGTGCCAGCAGCCGACCTACGTCAGGGAACACTGAAGCTTTCTTT. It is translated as CASSRPTSGNTEAFF.

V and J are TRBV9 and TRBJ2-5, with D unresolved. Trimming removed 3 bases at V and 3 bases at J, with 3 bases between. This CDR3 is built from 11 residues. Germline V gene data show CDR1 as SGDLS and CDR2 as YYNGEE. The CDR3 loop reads CASSEKETQYF. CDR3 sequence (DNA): TGTGCCAGCAGCGAAAAAGAGACCCAGTACTTC.

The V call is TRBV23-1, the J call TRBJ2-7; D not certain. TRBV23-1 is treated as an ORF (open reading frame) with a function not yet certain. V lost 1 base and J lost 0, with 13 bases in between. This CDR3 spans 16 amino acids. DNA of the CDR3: TGCGCCAGCAGTCAATATGGAACCGTTAGCTCCTACGAGCAGTACTTC. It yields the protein CASSQYGTVSSYEQYF.

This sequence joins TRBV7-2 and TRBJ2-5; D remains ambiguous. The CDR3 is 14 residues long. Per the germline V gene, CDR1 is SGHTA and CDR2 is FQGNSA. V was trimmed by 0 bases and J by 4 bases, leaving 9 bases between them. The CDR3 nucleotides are TGTGCCAGCAGCTTAGCAGGTCGCGGAGAGACCCAGTACTTC. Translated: CASSLAGRGETQYF.

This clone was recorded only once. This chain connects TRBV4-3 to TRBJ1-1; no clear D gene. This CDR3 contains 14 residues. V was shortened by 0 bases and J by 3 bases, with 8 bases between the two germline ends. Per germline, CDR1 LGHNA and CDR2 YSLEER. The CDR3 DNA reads TGCGCCAGCAGCCAAGAATTTGGGGACACTGAAGCTTTCTTT. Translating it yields CASSQEFGDTEAFF.

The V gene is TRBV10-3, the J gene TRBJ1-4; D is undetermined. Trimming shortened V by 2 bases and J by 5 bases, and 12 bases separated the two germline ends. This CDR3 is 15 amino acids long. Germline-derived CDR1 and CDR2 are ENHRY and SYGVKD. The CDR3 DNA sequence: TGTGCCATCAGTGAGGGGCGGTTACCGAATGAAAAACTGTTTTTT. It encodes CAISEGRLPNEKLFF.

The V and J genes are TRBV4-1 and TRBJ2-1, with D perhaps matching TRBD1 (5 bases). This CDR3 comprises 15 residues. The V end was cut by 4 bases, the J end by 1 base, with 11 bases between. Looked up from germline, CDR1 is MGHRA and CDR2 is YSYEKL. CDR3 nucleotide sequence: TGCGCCAGCAGCCCCTCCCCAGGGTCCTACAATGAGCAGTTCTTC. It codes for CASSPSPGSYNEQFF.

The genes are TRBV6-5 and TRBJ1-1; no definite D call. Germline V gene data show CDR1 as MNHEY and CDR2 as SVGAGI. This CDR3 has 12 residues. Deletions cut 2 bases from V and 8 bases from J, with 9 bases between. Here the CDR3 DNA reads TGTGCCAGCAGTTACGTTAACGGAGAAGCTTTCTTT. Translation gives CASSYVNGEAFF.

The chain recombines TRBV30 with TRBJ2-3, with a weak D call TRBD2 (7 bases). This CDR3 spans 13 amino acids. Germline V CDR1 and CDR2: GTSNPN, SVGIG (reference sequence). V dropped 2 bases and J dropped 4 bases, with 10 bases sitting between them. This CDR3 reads CAWSTGGPDTQYF. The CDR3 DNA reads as TGTGCCTGGAGTACCGGGGGGCCAGATACGCAGTATTTT.

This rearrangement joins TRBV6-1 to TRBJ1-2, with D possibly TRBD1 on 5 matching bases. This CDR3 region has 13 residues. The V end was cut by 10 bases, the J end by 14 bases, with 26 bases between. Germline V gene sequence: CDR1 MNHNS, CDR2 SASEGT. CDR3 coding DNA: TGTGCCACGCGCAGGGACCCACTATTCTGGAGAACCTTC. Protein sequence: CATRRDPLFWRTF.

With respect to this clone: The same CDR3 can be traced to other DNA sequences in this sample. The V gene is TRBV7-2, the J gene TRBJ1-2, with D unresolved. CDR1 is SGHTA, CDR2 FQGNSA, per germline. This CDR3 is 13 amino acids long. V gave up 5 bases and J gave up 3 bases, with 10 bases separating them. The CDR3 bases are TGTGCCAGCAGCCCCGGGCAGGACTATGGCTACACCTTC. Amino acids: CASSPGQDYGYTF.

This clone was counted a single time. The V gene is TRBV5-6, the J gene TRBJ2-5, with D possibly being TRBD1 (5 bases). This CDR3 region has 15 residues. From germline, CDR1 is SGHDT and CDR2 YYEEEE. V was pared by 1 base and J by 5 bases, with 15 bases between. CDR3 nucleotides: TGTGCCAGCAGCTTGCGTTCGACAGATCTCGAGACCCAGTACTTC. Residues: CASSLRSTDLETQYF.

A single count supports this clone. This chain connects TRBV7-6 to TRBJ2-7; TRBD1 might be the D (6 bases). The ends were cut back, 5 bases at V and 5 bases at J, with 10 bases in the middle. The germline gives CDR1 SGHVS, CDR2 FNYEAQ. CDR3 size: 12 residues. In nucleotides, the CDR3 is TGTGCCAGCAGCCTGAACAGGGACGAGCAGTACTTC. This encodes CASSLNRDEQYF.

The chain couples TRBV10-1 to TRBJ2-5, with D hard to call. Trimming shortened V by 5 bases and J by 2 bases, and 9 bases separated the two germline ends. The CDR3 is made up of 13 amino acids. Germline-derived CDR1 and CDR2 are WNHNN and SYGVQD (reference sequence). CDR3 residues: CASSMDAQETQYF. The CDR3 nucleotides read TGCGCCAGCAGTATGGACGCACAAGAGACCCAGTACTTC.

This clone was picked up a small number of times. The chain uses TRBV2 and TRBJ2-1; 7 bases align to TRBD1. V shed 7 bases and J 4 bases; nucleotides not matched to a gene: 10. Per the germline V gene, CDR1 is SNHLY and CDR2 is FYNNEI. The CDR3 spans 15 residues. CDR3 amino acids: CASIAQQGSYNEQFF. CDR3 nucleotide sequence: TGTGCCAGCATAGCCCAACAGGGGTCTTACAATGAGCAGTTCTTC.